The clone carrying this T cell receptor beta chain was seen a handful of times. Sequencing libraries for TCR beta were prepared with iRepertoire HTBI primers and Arm-PCR of CDR3 regions. TCRdb reprocessed the multiplex PCR reads with MiXCR, giving one entry per CDR3 protein. This sample has some 250,000 distinct CDR3 sequences, with around 18% found just once. Stated time point: newly diagnosed GD, antithyroid drugs for less than 3 months. Researchers made the TCR library from RNA that was extracted from PBMCs. The data belong to a study of regulatory T cells in long-lasting Graves disease. V lost 5 bases and J lost 8, with 9 bases in between. The CDR3 loop spans 12 amino acids. Germline V gene data show CDR1 as SGHAT and CDR2 as FQNNGV. This sample also appeared in a second study, on T cells in Graves' hyperthyroidism and ophthalmopathy. As that report states: By a 13 V-J model, ophthalmopathy was set apart from stable hyperthyroidism.

The source of this sequence is a woman younger than 45 with Graves disease. The material sequenced was peripheral blood mononuclear cells (PBMCs), taken at new diagnosis, from a patient treated with antithyroid drugs. The chain uses TRBV11-2 and TRBJ1-4, with D hard to call. CDR3: CASSPQLEKLFF. As DNA, the CDR3 is TGTGCCAGCAGCCCCCAACTAGAAAAACTGTTTTTT.